This TCR beta chain emerged from a study of T-cell reconstitution after alpha-beta-depleted transplantation in children. The library targeted TCRbeta and was prepared with unique molecular identifiers. TCRdb reprocessed the PCR reads via MiXCR and lists one record per CDR3 protein. The profile covers about 640,000 distinct CDR3 sequences, with roughly 15% appearing a single time and 1.1% taken by the ten largest. This CDR3 spans 16 amino acids. CDR1 and CDR2 (germline): MNHNS, SASEGT. The V end lost 6 bases, the J end lost 1 base, and 16 bases lay between the germline ends. The V and J genes are TRBV6-1 and TRBJ2-1, with a possible D match to TRBD1 (6 bases). The sequence derives from a human donor who donated a stem cell graft to a child with acute myeloid leukemia. Sequenced here: PBMCs from the stem cell graft donor, sampled from the stem cell graft. The CDR3: CASRKQVRGSYNEQFF. In DNA, the CDR3 is TGTGCCAGCAGGAAACAGGTCAGGGGATCCTACAATGAGCAGTTCTTC.